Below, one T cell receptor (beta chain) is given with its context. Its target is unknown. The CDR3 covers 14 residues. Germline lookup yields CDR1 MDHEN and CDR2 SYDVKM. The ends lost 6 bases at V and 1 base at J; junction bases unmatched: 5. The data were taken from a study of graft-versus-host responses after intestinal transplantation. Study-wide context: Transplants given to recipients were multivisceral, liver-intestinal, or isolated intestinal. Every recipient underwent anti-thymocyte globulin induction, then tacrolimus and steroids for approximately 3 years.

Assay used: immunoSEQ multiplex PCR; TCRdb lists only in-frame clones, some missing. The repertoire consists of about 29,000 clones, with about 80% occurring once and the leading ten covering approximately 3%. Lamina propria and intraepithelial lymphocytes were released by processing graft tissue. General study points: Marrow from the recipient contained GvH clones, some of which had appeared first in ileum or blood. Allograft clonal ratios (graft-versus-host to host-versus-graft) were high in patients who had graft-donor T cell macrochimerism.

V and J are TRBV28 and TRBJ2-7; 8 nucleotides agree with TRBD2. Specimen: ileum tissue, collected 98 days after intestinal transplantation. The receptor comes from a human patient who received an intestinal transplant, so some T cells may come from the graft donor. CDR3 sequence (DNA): TGTGCCAGCAGACATACTAGCGGTTCCTACGAGCAGTACTTC. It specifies CASRHTSGSYEQYF.